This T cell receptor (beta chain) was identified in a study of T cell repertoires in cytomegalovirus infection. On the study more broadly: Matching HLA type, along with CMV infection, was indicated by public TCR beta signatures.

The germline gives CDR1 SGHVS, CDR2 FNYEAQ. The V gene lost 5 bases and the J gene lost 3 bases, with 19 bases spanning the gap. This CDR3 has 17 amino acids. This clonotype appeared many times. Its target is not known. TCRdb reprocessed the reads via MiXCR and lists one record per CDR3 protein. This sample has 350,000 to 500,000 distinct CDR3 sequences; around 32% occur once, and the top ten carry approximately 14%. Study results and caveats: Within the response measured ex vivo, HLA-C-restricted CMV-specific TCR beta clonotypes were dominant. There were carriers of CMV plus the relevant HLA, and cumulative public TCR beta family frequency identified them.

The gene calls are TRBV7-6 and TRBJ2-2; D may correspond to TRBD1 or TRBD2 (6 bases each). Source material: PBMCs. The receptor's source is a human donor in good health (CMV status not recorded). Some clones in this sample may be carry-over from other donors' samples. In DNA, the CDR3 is TGTGCCAGCAGCCCGAGGGGGGCAGGGGCGGACACCGGGGAGCTGTTTTTT. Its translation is CASSPRGAGADTGELFF. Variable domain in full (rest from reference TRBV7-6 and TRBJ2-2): GAGVSQSPRYKVTKRGQDVALRCDPISGHVSLYWYRQALGQGPEFLTYFNYEAQQDKSGLPNDRFSAERPEGSISTLTIQRTEQRDSAMYRCASSPRGAGADTGELFFGEGSRLTVL.